The text below deals with one T cell receptor beta chain. Antigen specificity is unknown. This sample stems from a study of cytomegalovirus exposure and HLA in healthy donors. Study conclusions and caveats: Earlier analysis looked at TCR beta V segments, and most were productive about 90% or about 30% of the time. The study found most TCR sequences rare, yet found some public TCRs in many donors. In a later analysis, several top co-occurrence clusters appeared linked to parvovirus B19, influenza, CMV and Epstein-Barr virus.

The V and J ends lost 1 base and 9 bases, in that order; junction bases with no gene match: 6. The CDR3 sequence is 15 residues long. With 60 Vbeta and 13 Jbeta primers, the PCR was carried out. Assay: immunoSEQ multiplex PCR; the TCRdb copy retains only in-frame clones and omits some. This sample carries some 270,000 clones, approximately 91% of them seen once, and the ten largest clones take about 1.7%. The sequence was obtained from a girl aged 2 to 9 in good health and CMV-seronegative. This chain links TRBV6-7 with TRBJ1-1; the match to TRBD1 covers 12 bases. TRBV6-7 is flagged as an ORF with uncertain function. Sequenced: PBMCs. The CDR3 is CASSYWGTGGYKAFF. In DNA form, the CDR3 reads TGTGCCAGCAGTTACTGGGGGACAGGGGGCTATAAAGCTTTCTTT.